The 22 T cell receptor beta chains below were found in one sample sequenced in a study of vaccination and CD4 T cells after COVID-19. Treatment in this sample: approximately 9-day PBMC culture with coronavirus spike peptide pools or control peptides (ViraFEST assay). Their cognate antigens are unknown. The Oncomine TCR Beta short-read assay was applied to DNA of cultured CD4+ T cells. Using its own MiXCR run on the PCR reads, TCRdb lists one record per CDR3 protein. The table lists about 14,000 distinct CDR3 sequences, roughly 36% of them singletons. The sequenced material came from cultured CD4+ T cells from blood. The receptors were gathered from a human donor with COVID-19.

The V gene is TRBV7-8, the J gene TRBJ1-2; D possibly corresponds to TRBD1 (6 bases). The CDR3 extends over 12 amino acids. Germline V lookup: CDR1 SGHVS, CDR2 FQNEAQ. Trimming took 8 bases from V and 8 from J, leaving 15 bases between them. The DNA of the CDR3 is TGTGCCAGCCACAGGGTAATCCAGGGCTACACCTTC. Its protein product is CASHRVIQGYTF.

This clonotype occurred a few times. The chain uses TRBV20-1 and TRBJ2-7, with D perhaps assigned TRBD1 or TRBD2 (7 bases each). The V gene lost 6 bases and the J gene lost 5 bases, with 20 bases spanning the gap. CDR1 and CDR2 (germline): DFQATT, SNEGSKA (reference sequence). The CDR3 spans 14 residues. The CDR3 spells CSARGGGRTDEQYF. As DNA, the CDR3 is TGCAGTGCCAGGGGGGGGGGCCGAACCGACGAGCAGTACTTC.

This clonotype has more than one count but fewer than ten. The chain links TRBV5-6 to TRBJ1-6; 10 nucleotides align to TRBD1. The CDR3 is 15 residues long. The germline gives CDR1 SGHDT, CDR2 YYEEEE. The V and J ends lost 2 bases and 7 bases, in that order; junction bases with no gene match: 3. DNA of the CDR3: TGTGCCAGCAGCTTCCTGGGACAGGGGAATTCACCCCTCCACTTT. It is translated as CASSFLGQGNSPLHF.

J is TRBJ2-5 and V is TRBV29-1, with a tentative D call TRBD2 (5 bases). CDR1 is SQVTM, CDR2 ANQGSEA, per germline. This CDR3 spans 12 amino acids. The V gene lost 7 bases and the J gene lost 1 base, with 10 bases spanning the gap. The CDR3 here is CSGGGLQETQYF. In DNA form, the CDR3 reads TGCAGCGGCGGCGGGCTCCAAGAGACCCAGTACTTC.

V and J are TRBV6-1 and TRBJ1-6; TRBD1 matches at 8 bases. The length of the CDR3 is 14 residues. V gave up 6 bases and J gave up 8 bases; unmatched junction bases: 6. Germline V lookup: CDR1 MNHNS, CDR2 SASEGT. The DNA of the CDR3 is TGTGCCAGCAGAAACAGGGGGTTGGATTCACCCCTCCACTTT. As protein: CASRNRGLDSPLHF.

This clonotype was recorded a few times. The chain uses TRBV9 and TRBJ2-2; D unclear. CDR1 and CDR2 (germline): SGDLS, YYNGEE. V was cut by 1 base and J by 2 bases, with 15 bases left in between. This CDR3 spans 17 amino acids. The CDR3 loop reads CASSVKGVGINTGELFF. In nucleotides, the CDR3 is TGTGCCAGCAGCGTAAAAGGAGTAGGAATAAACACCGGGGAGCTGTTTTTT.

The gene calls are TRBV12-3 or TRBV12-4 and TRBJ1-2, with D maybe TRBD1 (6 bases). The CDR3 has 16 residues. With 5 bases removed from V and 2 bases from J, the gap between germline ends came to 18 bases. CDR3 protein: CASSPTQRGANYGYTF. The CDR3 bases are TGTGCCAGCAGTCCAACCCAGCGGGGGGCCAACTATGGCTACACCTTC.

The sample holds a few counts of this clonotype. This chain uses TRBV7-9 with TRBJ2-5; a weak D match, TRBD2 (6 bases). Per germline, CDR1 SEHNR and CDR2 FQNEAQ (reference sequence). Trimming cost V 2 bases and J 10 bases, with 11 bases left between them. The CDR3 length is 12 residues. CDR3 sequence reads: CASSLLRGNQYF. DNA for the CDR3: TGTGCCAGCAGCTTACTTCGGGGGAACCAGTACTTC.

CDR3 nucleotides: TGTGCCAGCAGCGTAGCGGCAGGGGTGAGGGAAAAACTGTTTTTT. This codes for CASSVAAGVREKLFF. This sequence joins TRBV9 and TRBJ1-4, with D possibly matching TRBD1 (6 bases). Germline CDR1 SGDLS, CDR2 YYNGEE. V dropped 0 bases and J dropped 8 bases, with 14 bases sitting between them. This CDR3 spans 15 amino acids.

This clonotype showed up just a few times. V usage is TRBV7-3 and J usage is TRBJ2-3, with a tentative D call TRBD2 (6 bases). Trimming stripped 3 bases from V and 2 bases from J, with 9 bases between. CDR3 length: 14 amino acids. Germline lookup yields CDR1 SGHTA and CDR2 FQGTGA. The CDR3 here is CASSFGGTTDTQYF. The CDR3 bases are TGTGCCAGCAGCTTCGGGGGAACCACAGATACGCAGTATTTT.

This clonotype appeared a few times. This chain joins TRBV28 and TRBJ1-2; 9 bases are shared with TRBD1. V gave up 2 bases and J gave up 2 bases; unmatched junction bases: 6. Germline V lookup: CDR1 MDHEN, CDR2 SYDVKM. The CDR3 has 16 amino acids. DNA for the CDR3: TGTGCCAGCAGTTTAGGACAGGGGACACAGAACTATGGCTACACCTTC. The encoded protein is CASSLGQGTQNYGYTF.

This clonotype appeared a few times. This chain connects TRBV10-3 to TRBJ2-1, with a possible D match to TRBD2 (7 bases). The CDR3 spans 22 residues. CDR1 and CDR2 from the germline V gene are ENHRY and SYGVKD. The DNA of the CDR3 is TGTGCTACAAAAGGGCCCGAAGGGGGGGGGTTAAATATTCCACCTCACACCAATGAGCAGTTCTTC. Protein sequence: CATKGPEGGGLNIPPHTNEQFF.

The chain uses TRBV28 and TRBJ1-5; D uncertain. V was shortened by 3 bases and J by 6 bases, with 12 bases between the two germline ends. CDR3 length equals 14 residues. Germline loops: CDR1 MDHEN, CDR2 SYDVKM. The CDR3 DNA follows: TGTGCCAGCAGTTTCTACAAGGGCTTTCAGCCCCAGCATTTT. Its translation: CASSFYKGFQPQHF.

V and J are TRBV19 and TRBJ1-2; 11 bases are a match to TRBD1. The CDR3 sequence is 15 residues long. With 7 bases clipped from V and 5 bases from J, the junction kept 9 bases outside the gene matches. CDR1 and CDR2 (germline): LNHDA, SQIVND (reference sequence). The CDR3 sequence is CASKPGQGEVYGYTF. Written as DNA, the CDR3 is TGTGCCAGTAAACCGGGACAGGGGGAAGTTTATGGCTACACCTTC.

The chain combines TRBV27 with TRBJ1-5, with 8 bases aligning to TRBD1. The CDR3 contains 15 residues. The V and J ends lost 2 bases and 2 bases, in that order; junction bases with no gene match: 2. Germline V CDR1 and CDR2: MNHEY, SMNVEV (reference sequence). The CDR3 spells CASSLETGGNQPQHF. The CDR3 nucleotides read TGTGCCAGCAGTTTAGAGACAGGGGGCAATCAGCCCCAGCATTTT.

V gene TRBV19 combines with J gene TRBJ2-3; TRBD2 matches 8 bases. CDR3 size: 14 residues. The germline V gene encodes CDR1 LNHDA and CDR2 SQIVND (reference sequence). The ends lost 10 bases at V and 4 bases at J; junction bases unmatched: 10. CDR3 protein: CATQAGGIADTQYF. DNA of the CDR3: TGTGCCACCCAGGCGGGGGGCATCGCAGATACGCAGTATTTT. The full variable domain, in which reference TRBV19 and TRBJ2-3 provide the parts outside the CDR3, is DGGITQSPKYLFRKEGQNVTLSCEQNLNHDAMYWYRQDPGQGLRLIYYSQIVNDFQKGDIAEGYSVSREKKESFPLTVTSAQKNPTAFYLCATQAGGIADTQYFGPGTRLTVL.

V and J are TRBV4-1 and TRBJ1-1, with TRBD1 as a possible D gene (5 bases). The V end lost 1 base, the J end lost 5 bases, and 17 bases lay between the germline ends. CDR1 MGHRA and CDR2 YSYEKL come from the germline V gene. This CDR3 region has 16 residues. CDR3 residues: CASSQGRGRGTTEAFF. As DNA, the CDR3 is TGCGCCAGCAGCCAAGGCCGGGGGAGGGGTACAACTGAAGCTTTCTTT.

This clonotype was seen a few times. This sequence joins TRBV19 and TRBJ2-6; D ambiguous. V was cut by 5 bases and J by 4 bases, with 15 bases left in between. Germline V gene data show CDR1 as LNHDA and CDR2 as SQIVND (reference sequence). CDR3 length: 16 amino acids. The CDR3 is CASSFQDLPGANVLTF. CDR3 bases: TGTGCCAGTAGTTTCCAAGACCTGCCCGGGGCCAACGTCCTGACTTTC. The full variable domain, in which reference TRBV19 and TRBJ2-6 provide the parts outside the CDR3, is DGGITQSPKYLFRKEGQNVTLSCEQNLNHDAMYWYRQDPGQGLRLIYYSQIVNDFQKGDIAEGYSVSREKKESFPLTVTSAQKNPTAFYLCASSFQDLPGANVLTFGAGSRLTVL.

This sequence joins TRBV20-1 and TRBJ2-3, with D unresolved. Trimming stripped 3 bases from V and 4 bases from J, with 11 bases between. The CDR3 length is 13 residues. Germline loops: CDR1 DFQATT, CDR2 SNEGSKA (reference sequence). The CDR3, as DNA: TGCAGTGCTAGGGATGCTCCGCCAGATACGCAGTATTTT. As protein: CSARDAPPDTQYF.

This clonotype has just a few counts. The chain couples TRBV28 to TRBJ1-6, with 9 bases that match TRBD1. V trimming: 10 bases; J trimming: 7 bases; junction bases outside the gene matches: 8. The CDR3 has 14 amino acids. The germline V gene has CDR1 MDHEN and CDR2 SYDVKM. CDR3 residues: CATGTGQRNSPLHF. In nucleotides, the CDR3 is TGTGCCACCGGGACAGGGCAGAGGAATTCACCCCTCCACTTT.

This chain joins TRBV12-3 or TRBV12-4 and TRBJ1-2; D perhaps matches TRBD1 (6 bases). V dropped 6 bases and J dropped 4 bases, with 18 bases sitting between them. The length of the CDR3 is 15 residues. The CDR3 region is CASRRSTDRPYGYTF. CDR3 nucleotide sequence: TGTGCCAGCAGGCGATCGACGGACAGACCCTATGGCTACACCTTC.

The V and J genes are TRBV12-5 and TRBJ2-7; TRBD2 matches 10 bases. CDR1 is LGHNT, CDR2 FRNRAP, per germline. V lost 1 base to trimming and J lost 4 bases; unmatched junction nucleotides: 7. The CDR3 contains 16 residues. The chain's CDR3 is CASGLGTSGPSYEQYF. Here the CDR3 DNA reads TGTGCTAGTGGTTTGGGGACTAGCGGTCCTAGTTACGAGCAGTACTTC.